The clone carrying this T cell receptor beta chain was seen repeatedly, ten times or more. The antigen remains unidentified. These data are taken from a study of neurological immune-mediated disorders. Notes on the study in general: Phylogenetic grouping assigned the repertoires of 18 of 34 multiple sclerosis patients to one related-CDR3 cluster, which constitutes a possible signature.

2 million unsorted PBMCs were stored in RNAlater at -80 °C before RNA extraction. MiXCR, run by TCRdb on the 5' RACE reads, gives a single entry per CDR3 protein. The data contain 65,000 to 70,000 distinct CDR3 sequences, roughly 3.9% of them singletons. Trimming at V came to 0 bases and at J to 4 bases, leaving 5 bases not matched to a gene. The CDR3 covers 16 residues. From germline, CDR1 is ENHRY and CDR2 SYGVKD. This receptor was identified in a man younger than 40 with multiple sclerosis. This chain joins TRBV10-3 and TRBJ2-3; the match to TRBD2 covers 9 bases. The sample was PBMCs. DNA of the CDR3: TGTGCCATCAGTGAGTCAAGTCTAGCGGGGCCAGATACGCAGTATTTT. Protein product: CAISESSLAGPDTQYF.